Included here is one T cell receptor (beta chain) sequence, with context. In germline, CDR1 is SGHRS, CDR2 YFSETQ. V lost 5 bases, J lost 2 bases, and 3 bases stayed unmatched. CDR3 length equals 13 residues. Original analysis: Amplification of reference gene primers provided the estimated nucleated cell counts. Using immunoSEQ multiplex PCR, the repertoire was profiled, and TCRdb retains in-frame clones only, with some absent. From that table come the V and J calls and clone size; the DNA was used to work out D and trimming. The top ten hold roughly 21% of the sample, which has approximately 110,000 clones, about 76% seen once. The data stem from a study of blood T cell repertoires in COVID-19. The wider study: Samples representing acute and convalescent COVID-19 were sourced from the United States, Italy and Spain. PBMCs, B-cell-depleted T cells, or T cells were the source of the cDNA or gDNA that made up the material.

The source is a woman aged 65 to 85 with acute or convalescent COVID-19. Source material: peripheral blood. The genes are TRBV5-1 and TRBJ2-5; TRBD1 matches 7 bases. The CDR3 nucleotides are TGCGCCAGCAGAACACAGGGGCAAGAGACCCAGTACTTC. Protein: CASRTQGQETQYF.